These T cell receptor beta chains were read from a single sample in a study of shared clonotypes between healthy human individuals. Clones were read by immunoSEQ multiplex PCR, and TCRdb kept only the in-frame ones, dropping some. The table records approximately 2.1 million clones, about 92% of them present only once. Sequenced material: naive CD4+ T cells from PBMCs. Receptors were obtained from a man aged 18-30 years in good health. Some clones in this sample may be carry-over from other donors' samples. Each CDR3 is given with its conserved first and last residue. D genes are given only for firm matches. Some rows mark clone size as missing; the rest say once, few, many or name a class of expanded clone.

j_gene: TRBJ1-1; v_gene: TRBV28; abundance: NA; d_gene: TRBD1; CDR3aa: CASSFQGAQAFF; CDR3nt: TGTGCCAGCAGTTTTCAGGGGGCTCAGGCTTTCTTT
j_gene: TRBJ2-3; v_gene: TRBV10-3; abundance: NA; d_gene: TRBD2; CDR3aa: CAISRRLATGTDTQYF; CDR3nt: TGTGCCATCAGTCGCCGACTAGCGACTGGCACAGATACGCAGTATTTT
j_gene: TRBJ2-5; v_gene: TRBV7-3; abundance: once; d_gene: NA; CDR3aa: CASSLGPGEETQYF; CDR3nt: TGTGCCAGCAGCTTGGGCCCCGGGGAGGAGACCCAGTACTTC
j_gene: TRBJ2-2; v_gene: TRBV4-1; abundance: once; d_gene: NA; CDR3aa: CASSQQGTSRNTGELFF; CDR3nt: TGCGCCAGCAGCCAACAGGGGACTTCTCGGAACACCGGGGAGCTGTTTTTT
j_gene: TRBJ2-7; v_gene: TRBV27; abundance: NA; d_gene: TRBD1; CDR3aa: CASSFLTGVMNEQYF; CDR3nt: TGTGCCAGCAGTTTCCTCACAGGGGTGATGAACGAGCAGTACTTC
j_gene: TRBJ2-6; v_gene: TRBV5-1; abundance: NA; d_gene: NA; CDR3aa: CASGAWTGANVLTF; CDR3nt: TGCGCCAGTGGGGCGTGGACTGGGGCCAACGTCCTGACTTTC
j_gene: TRBJ1-2; v_gene: TRBV25-1; abundance: NA; d_gene: TRBD1; CDR3aa: CASSESDRDRVYGYTF; CDR3nt: TGTGCCAGCAGTGAAAGTGATCGGGACAGAGTCTATGGCTACACCTTC
j_gene: TRBJ2-7; v_gene: TRBV27; abundance: NA; d_gene: NA; CDR3aa: CASRQQGSSEQYF; CDR3nt: TGTGCCAGCAGACAACAGGGTAGCTCCGAGCAGTACTTC
j_gene: TRBJ1-2; v_gene: TRBV5-6; abundance: NA; d_gene: NA; CDR3aa: CASSPGTRVHLGGYTF; CDR3nt: TGTGCCAGCAGCCCCGGGACCCGAGTTCACCTTGGTGGCTACACCTTC
j_gene: TRBJ2-7; v_gene: TRBV28; abundance: NA; d_gene: NA; CDR3aa: CASRGNSYEQYF; CDR3nt: TGTGCCAGCAGAGGGAACTCCTACGAGCAGTACTTC
j_gene: TRBJ1-5; v_gene: TRBV11-2; abundance: once; d_gene: NA; CDR3aa: CASSSLGYSRYSNQPQHF; CDR3nt: TGTGCCAGCAGCTCCCTTGGTTACTCAAGGTATAGCAATCAGCCCCAGCATTTT
j_gene: TRBJ2-2; v_gene: TRBV15; abundance: NA; d_gene: NA; CDR3aa: CATSRDQGPPTGELFF; CDR3nt: TGTGCCACCAGCAGAGATCAGGGCCCACCCACCGGGGAGCTGTTTTTT
j_gene: TRBJ2-1; v_gene: TRBV15; abundance: once; d_gene: NA; CDR3aa: CATSRGDTSDEQFF; CDR3nt: TGTGCCACCAGCAGGGGGGACACGTCGGATGAGCAGTTCTTC
j_gene: TRBJ1-5; v_gene: TRBV5-4; abundance: NA; d_gene: NA; CDR3aa: CASSQQEYSNQPQHF; CDR3nt: TGTGCCAGCAGCCAACAGGAGTATAGCAATCAGCCCCAGCATTTT
j_gene: TRBJ2-2; v_gene: TRBV6-4; abundance: NA; d_gene: NA; CDR3aa: CASTVLSGELFF; CDR3nt: TGTGCCAGCACCGTACTCTCAGGGGAGCTGTTTTTT
j_gene: TRBJ2-3; v_gene: TRBV5-4; abundance: NA; d_gene: TRBD1; CDR3aa: CASSSGTGTDTQYF; CDR3nt: TGTGCCAGCAGCTCCGGGACAGGGACAGATACGCAGTATTTT
j_gene: TRBJ2-5; v_gene: TRBV5-5; abundance: NA; d_gene: NA; CDR3aa: CASRDFRGRAETQYF; CDR3nt: TGTGCCAGCAGGGATTTCCGGGGGCGGGCAGAGACCCAGTACTTC
j_gene: TRBJ2-3; v_gene: TRBV2; abundance: NA; d_gene: TRBD2; CDR3aa: CASSPGTRSTDTQYF; CDR3nt: TGTGCCAGCAGTCCCGGGACTAGGAGCACAGATACGCAGTATTTT
j_gene: TRBJ2-7; v_gene: TRBV5-1; abundance: NA; d_gene: NA; CDR3aa: CASSAGGLRLRTYEQYF; CDR3nt: TGCGCCAGCAGCGCCGGGGGCCTGCGTCTACGCACCTACGAGCAGTACTTC
j_gene: TRBJ2-2; v_gene: TRBV7-9; abundance: few; d_gene: NA; CDR3aa: CASSLGQSGTGELFF; CDR3nt: TGTGCCAGCAGCTTAGGACAGTCGGGCACCGGGGAGCTGTTTTTT
j_gene: TRBJ2-7; v_gene: TRBV9; abundance: once; d_gene: TRBD2; CDR3aa: CASSVRLADEQYF; CDR3nt: TGTGCCAGCAGCGTCCGACTAGCGGACGAGCAGTACTTC
j_gene: TRBJ2-2; v_gene: TRBV6-1; abundance: few; d_gene: TRBD2; CDR3aa: CASSVGASGWAGELFF; CDR3nt: TGTGCCAGCAGTGTCGGGGCTAGCGGATGGGCCGGGGAGCTGTTTTTT
j_gene: TRBJ1-4; v_gene: TRBV18; abundance: NA; d_gene: TRBD1; CDR3aa: CASSPGTGYNEKLFF; CDR3nt: TGTGCCAGCTCACCAGGGACAGGGTATAATGAAAAACTGTTTTTT
j_gene: TRBJ2-7; v_gene: TRBV19; abundance: NA; d_gene: NA; CDR3aa: CASSSPGQVTYEQYF; CDR3nt: TGTGCCAGTAGTAGCCCGGGGCAGGTTACCTACGAGCAGTACTTC
j_gene: TRBJ1-2; v_gene: TRBV5-1; abundance: NA; d_gene: NA; CDR3aa: CASSYIQGNSNYGYTF; CDR3nt: TGCGCCAGCAGCTACATACAGGGAAATTCTAACTATGGCTACACCTTC
j_gene: TRBJ2-2; v_gene: TRBV7-2; abundance: many; d_gene: NA; CDR3aa: CASKLDTGELFF; CDR3nt: TGTGCCAGCAAGTTGGATACCGGGGAGCTGTTTTTT
j_gene: TRBJ2-1; v_gene: TRBV11-3; abundance: NA; d_gene: TRBD2; CDR3aa: CASSLGSGSSYNEQFF; CDR3nt: TGTGCCAGCAGCTTAGGCAGCGGGAGCTCCTACAATGAGCAGTTCTTC
j_gene: TRBJ2-2; v_gene: TRBV11-3; abundance: once; d_gene: NA; CDR3aa: CASSLGSSNTGELFF; CDR3nt: TGTGCCAGCAGCTTAGGGTCCTCGAACACCGGGGAGCTGTTTTTT
j_gene: TRBJ2-7; v_gene: TRBV5-1; abundance: NA; d_gene: TRBD2; CDR3aa: CASSLELAGSYEQYF; CDR3nt: TGCGCCAGCAGCTTGGAGCTAGCGGGATCCTACGAGCAGTACTTC
j_gene: TRBJ1-1; v_gene: TRBV7-2; abundance: NA; d_gene: NA; CDR3aa: CASSQMGAGLNTEAFF; CDR3nt: TGTGCCAGCAGCCAGATGGGGGCAGGGCTAAACACTGAAGCTTTCTTT
j_gene: TRBJ2-1; v_gene: TRBV7-3; abundance: NA; d_gene: TRBD2; CDR3aa: CASSLKGLAGEGYNEQFF; CDR3nt: TGTGCCAGCAGCTTAAAGGGACTAGCGGGAGAAGGCTACAATGAGCAGTTCTTC
j_gene: TRBJ1-2; v_gene: TRBV6-6; abundance: NA; d_gene: TRBD1; CDR3aa: CASSQQTGGYGYTF; CDR3nt: TGTGCCAGCAGTCAGCAGACAGGGGGCTATGGCTACACCTTC
j_gene: TRBJ2-7; v_gene: TRBV9; abundance: NA; d_gene: NA; CDR3aa: CASSVDSGPVCLLVVPYF; CDR3nt: TGTGCCAGCAGCGTAGATTCAGGTCCCGTGTGCCTCCTGGTTGTTCCGTACTTC
j_gene: TRBJ2-7; v_gene: TRBV9; abundance: NA; d_gene: NA; CDR3aa: CASSADRNPYEQYF; CDR3nt: TGTGCCAGCAGCGCAGACAGGAATCCCTACGAGCAGTACTTC
j_gene: TRBJ2-7; v_gene: TRBV7-9; abundance: NA; d_gene: TRBD1; CDR3aa: CASSLAPGQGYEQYF; CDR3nt: TGTGCCAGCAGCTTAGCCCCGGGACAGGGCTACGAGCAGTACTTC
j_gene: TRBJ2-5; v_gene: TRBV9; abundance: NA; d_gene: TRBD2; CDR3aa: CASSPLSGGQETQYF; CDR3nt: TGTGCCAGCAGCCCCCTATCGGGAGGACAAGAGACCCAGTACTTC
j_gene: TRBJ1-1; v_gene: TRBV28; abundance: NA; d_gene: NA; CDR3aa: CASTGGGLTEAFF; CDR3nt: TGTGCCAGCACCGGGGGGGGGCTAACTGAAGCTTTCTTT
j_gene: TRBJ2-7; v_gene: TRBV11-2; abundance: NA; d_gene: NA; CDR3aa: CASSPRGVDYEQYF; CDR3nt: TGTGCCAGCAGCCCCAGGGGAGTTGACTACGAGCAGTACTTC
j_gene: TRBJ2-4; v_gene: TRBV18; abundance: once; d_gene: NA; CDR3aa: CASSPAGAKNIQYF; CDR3nt: TGTGCCAGCTCACCGGCGGGAGCCAAAAACATTCAGTACTTC
j_gene: TRBJ2-5; v_gene: TRBV7-8; abundance: NA; d_gene: NA; CDR3aa: CASSPKGKETQYF; CDR3nt: TGTGCCAGCAGCCCGAAGGGGAAAGAGACCCAGTACTTC
j_gene: TRBJ2-5; v_gene: TRBV11-2; abundance: NA; d_gene: NA; CDR3aa: CASSLRDRAQETQYF; CDR3nt: TGTGCCAGCAGCTTACGAGACCGAGCCCAAGAGACCCAGTACTTC
j_gene: TRBJ2-7; v_gene: TRBV6-5; abundance: NA; d_gene: TRBD1; CDR3aa: CASSRTGTGYNEQYF; CDR3nt: TGTGCCAGCAGTAGAACCGGGACAGGGTATAACGAGCAGTACTTC
j_gene: TRBJ1-3; v_gene: TRBV11-3; abundance: NA; d_gene: NA; CDR3aa: CASSLAVGNTIYF; CDR3nt: TGTGCCAGCAGCTTAGCGGTGGGCAACACCATATATTTT
j_gene: TRBJ2-1; v_gene: TRBV7-9; abundance: NA; d_gene: NA; CDR3aa: CASSLRAGLKNDEQFF; CDR3nt: TGTGCCAGCAGCTTAAGGGCGGGCCTAAAAAACGATGAGCAGTTCTTC
j_gene: TRBJ2-7; v_gene: TRBV7-9; abundance: NA; d_gene: NA; CDR3aa: CASSLTSTSYEQYF; CDR3nt: TGTGCCAGCAGCCTAACTAGTACGTCCTACGAGCAGTACTTC
j_gene: TRBJ2-3; v_gene: TRBV1; abundance: NA; d_gene: NA; CDR3aa: CTSSQDRGDTDTQYF; CDR3nt: TGCACCAGCAGCCAAGATCGCGGAGACACAGATACGCAGTATTTT
j_gene: TRBJ1-4; v_gene: TRBV28; abundance: NA; d_gene: NA; CDR3aa: CASTPGGILTNEKLFF; CDR3nt: TGTGCCAGCACTCCCGGGGGGATACTAACTAATGAAAAACTGTTTTTT
j_gene: TRBJ1-4; v_gene: TRBV18; abundance: NA; d_gene: NA; CDR3aa: CASSPPRGREENEKLFF; CDR3nt: TGTGCCAGCTCACCACCCCGGGGCCGTGAGGAGAATGAAAAACTGTTTTTT
j_gene: TRBJ1-1; v_gene: TRBV6-5; abundance: NA; d_gene: TRBD1; CDR3aa: CASRKTGTGGAAFF; CDR3nt: TGTGCCAGCAGGAAGACTGGGACAGGGGGCGCAGCTTTCTTT
j_gene: TRBJ2-2; v_gene: TRBV6-1; abundance: NA; d_gene: NA; CDR3aa: CASSERGMNTGELFF; CDR3nt: TGTGCCAGCAGTGAAAGAGGGATGAACACCGGGGAGCTGTTTTTT
j_gene: TRBJ2-1; v_gene: TRBV5-1; abundance: NA; d_gene: TRBD1; CDR3aa: CASSRDREYNEQFF; CDR3nt: TGCGCCAGCAGCAGGGACAGGGAGTACAATGAGCAGTTCTTC
j_gene: TRBJ1-5; v_gene: TRBV19; abundance: NA; d_gene: NA; CDR3aa: CASSIPGQPQHF; CDR3nt: TGTGCCAGTAGTATCCCCGGCCAGCCCCAGCATTTT
j_gene: TRBJ1-2; v_gene: TRBV5-4; abundance: NA; d_gene: NA; CDR3aa: CASSTQGSYTF; CDR3nt: TGTGCCAGCAGCACACAGGGAAGTTACACCTTC